This T cell receptor beta chain comes out of a study of T cells in localized non-small cell lung cancer (dated by TCRdb to about 2020). With regard to the full study: The study analyzed T cell repertoires of approximately 240 early-stage NSCLC patients, comparing tumors and uninvolved tumor-adjacent lungs. The cohort comprised some 220 treatment-naïve NSCLC patients with resected, localized lung tumors. Of the NSCLC patients, 120 to 150 were male and about 97 were female, and the mean age was approximately 66 years. The paper as a whole reports these results and caveats: A median of approximately 53 of the top 100 tumor clones turned up in the paired uninvolved adjacent lung, and around 27 of those clones also ranked among the top 100 of that same adjacent lung. Because multi-region tumor sequencing was not performed, intratumor heterogeneity could not be ruled out. Uninvolved tumor-adjacent lung showed the highest T cell clonality, higher than tumor, which suggests more focused antigenic responses in the uninvolved tumor-adjacent lung. Since the design was exploratory, TCR variables were selected using unadjusted p-values with no false-discovery rate correction. Longer overall survival was associated with higher T cell density in blood, whereas shorter survival was associated with higher clonality in adjacent lung.

The CDR3, from cysteine to phenylalanine, totals 14 residues. Only the CDR3 DNA is retained, 42 bases long and in frame from the first base. From a lookup of the germline V gene, CDR1 and CDR2 are SGHRS and YFSETQ. V loses 1 base of germline sequence and J loses 1 base, and the interval between the two ends is 8 bases. At diagnosis, peripheral blood, uninvolved tumor-adjacent lung and tumor were collected and were preserved as a mix of fresh-frozen and FFPE material. For TCR repertoire profiling, blood samples were analyzed in the form of peripheral blood mononuclear cells. Points on this clone: Its antigen is currently not known. No base qualities exist here, and no much larger clone lies one base off it.

TCR beta CDR3 regions were sequenced from DNA using the immunoSEQ Assay. On the study's bioinformatics: To compute T cell density, TCR beta template counts were normalized to usable DNA, which was estimated by amplifying housekeeping genes. The preseqR package was used to estimate richness by extrapolating to 400,000 templates for PBMC samples and to 120,000 templates for tissue samples. Clonality was defined as one minus Pielou's evenness. Differential abundance testing on productive amino-acid clonotypes, with a minimum total count of 5 and an alpha of 0.1, was used to identify tissue-enriched TCRs. The Jaccard Index and the Morisita Overlap Index were used to measure repertoire overlap between compartments. GLIPH clustered TCR beta CDR3s with public tetramer-defined viral CDR3s; viral motifs required at least three viral sequences plus V-gene enrichment. TCRdb holds this immuneACCESS table with in-frame rearrangements only. Some clones are missing; in checked studies, unresolved V genes explain under half, and the rest has no known cause. V, J and clone size are taken as reported in that table, and D and trimming were inferred from the DNA itself. This sample comprises about 40,000 clones, about 88% of them detected only once. Jointly, the top ten make up approximately 3.4% of the sample.

This chain is built from TRBV5-1 and TRBJ1-1; D gene: possibly TRBD1, on 5 matching bases. This TCR derives from a man aged 18 to 50 with stage I lung adenocarcinoma. The sample consisted of peripheral blood, taken before any cancer treatment. The bases are TGCGCCAGCAGCTTGCAGGGAGGGAACACTGAAGCTTTCTTT. This sequence encodes CASSLQGGNTEAFF.